This TCR beta chain is drawn from a study of regulatory T cells in long-lasting Graves disease. Researchers made TCR beta libraries by using iRepertoire HTBI primers and running Arm-PCR on CDR3 regions. From the multiplex PCR reads, TCRdb called clonotypes with MiXCR, one entry per CDR3 protein. The table shows hundreds of thousands of distinct CDR3 sequences, with roughly 17% occurring only once. As for time point: newly diagnosed GD, antithyroid drugs for less than 3 months. The TCR library was made from RNA extracted from PBMCs. These data also featured in a second study, about T cells in Graves' hyperthyroidism and ophthalmopathy. That report notes: The hyperthyroidism patients had all been newly diagnosed, and their disease duration was under 2 months. Their ages ranged from 18 to 65 years.

Here the sequenced sample was peripheral blood mononuclear cells (PBMCs), taken at new diagnosis, from a patient treated with antithyroid drugs. The receptor was isolated from a man between 40 and 49 years old with Graves disease.

The CDR3 reads CASRTPDGTSTDTQYF. The CDR3 DNA sequence: TGTGCCAGTAGAACCCCTGACGGGACTAGCACAGATACGCAGTATTTT. The gene calls are TRBV19 and TRBJ2-3, with D possibly matching TRBD2 (6 bases). Looked up from germline, CDR1 is LNHDA and CDR2 is SQIVND (reference sequence). Deletions cut 6 bases from V and 0 bases from J, with 16 bases between. This CDR3 spans 16 amino acids. Full variable domain (remainder filled in from reference TRBV19 and TRBJ2-3): DGGITQSPKYLFRKEGQNVTLSCEQNLNHDAMYWYRQDPGQGLRLIYYSQIVNDFQKGDIAEGYSVSREKKESFPLTVTSAQKNPTAFYLCASRTPDGTSTDTQYFGPGTRLTVL.